This TCR beta chain was sequenced for a study of T cells in Graves' hyperthyroidism and ophthalmopathy. Amplification yielded TCR beta CDR3 regions, with RNA transcripts as the source. The HTBI primer set was used in a first-round RT-PCR of the TCR CDR3. TCRdb fed the multiplex PCR reads into MiXCR, producing one record per CDR3 protein. The table lists approximately 600,000 distinct CDR3 sequences, less than 25% of them singletons, with under 35% in the top ten. The clonotype comes from a man younger than 45 with Graves' ophthalmopathy. The sequencing sample was made of blood.

DNA for the CDR3: TGTGCCTGGAGTCAGGGTAACTACGAGCAGTACTTC. It codes for CAWSQGNYEQYF. This chain joins TRBV30 and TRBJ2-7; D might be TRBD1 (5 bases). The CDR3 spans 12 residues. V lost 2 bases, J lost 3 bases, and 8 bases lay in between. CDR1 is GTSNPN, CDR2 SVGIG, per germline (reference sequence). The full variable domain, with the rest looked up from reference TRBV30 and TRBJ2-7, is SQTIHQWPATLVQPVGSPLSLECTVEGTSNPNLYWYRQAAGRGLQLLFYSVGIGQISSEVPQNLSASRPQDRQFILSSKKLLLSDSGFYLCAWSQGNYEQYFGPGTRLTVT.